Each of the 30 T cell receptor beta chains below was sequenced from the same sample in a study of early T cells in non-severe SARS-CoV-2 infection. TCRdb recomputed calls from the 5' RACE reads with MiXCR, one row per CDR3 protein. Here the sample spans approximately 32,000 distinct CDR3 sequences, around 3.9% being singletons. The sample comprised whole blood. These receptors were collected from an adult who was a healthcare worker with PCR-confirmed SARS-CoV-2 infection or an uninfected control (not recorded which).

This clonotype was found many times. The chain couples TRBV18 to TRBJ2-3; 7 nucleotides align to TRBD1. The germline gives CDR1 KGHSH, CDR2 LQKENI. The CDR3 has 15 amino acids. J gave up 5 bases and V 3 bases, and 8 bases lay outside the gene matches. CDR3 bases: TGTGCCAGCTCACCTTACACAGGGGAAGTAGATACGCAGTATTTT. This translates into CASSPYTGEVDTQYF.

This clonotype has a count of ten or more. The chain links TRBV12-3 or TRBV12-4 to TRBJ2-7; D gene ambiguous. V lost 5 bases to trimming and J lost 5 bases, with 10 bases between them. The CDR3 is 12 residues long. The CDR3, as DNA: TGTGCCAGCAGTCCTCCTATTAACGAGCAGTACTTC. The encoded protein is CASSPPINEQYF.

The gene calls are TRBV7-7 and TRBJ2-3; D not resolved. CDR1 SSHAT and CDR2 FNYEAQ come from the germline V gene (reference sequence). The CDR3 is 14 amino acids. V lost 3 bases and J lost 1, with 8 bases in between. The CDR3 region is CASSFSSRTDTQYF. The CDR3 DNA reads TGTGCCAGCAGCTTTTCTAGTCGCACAGATACGCAGTATTTT.

This clonotype was recorded many times. The rearrangement uses TRBV6-2 or TRBV6-3 and TRBJ2-1; D is uncertain. This CDR3 is built from 18 residues. Germline CDR1 is MNHEY and CDR2 is SVGEGT. V was clipped by 6 bases and J by 0 bases, with 21 bases between them. CDR3 residues: CASREDASTVSSYNEQFF. The CDR3 DNA reads TGTGCCAGCAGAGAAGATGCCTCTACAGTGAGCTCCTACAATGAGCAGTTCTTC.

This clonotype was seen many times. The CDR3, as DNA: TGTGCCAGCAGTGCGGCCCGGGCGGGGCCGTACAATGAGCAGTTCTTC. It specifies CASSAARAGPYNEQFF. The J gene is TRBJ2-1, the V gene TRBV28; D is possibly TRBD2 (6 bases). The germline V and J ends were trimmed by 5 bases and 4 bases, with 18 bases remaining between them. The germline V gene has CDR1 MDHEN and CDR2 SYDVKM. The CDR3 has 16 amino acids.

This clonotype was observed at least ten times. This rearrangement joins TRBV5-6 to TRBJ1-3; a weak D match, TRBD1 (5 bases). Germline V gene lookup returns CDR1 SGHDT and CDR2 YYEEEE. The CDR3 totals 15 residues. V shed 2 bases and J shed 2 bases, with 11 bases lying between them. This CDR3 reads CASSFGTPAGNTIYF. In DNA, the CDR3 is TGTGCCAGCAGCTTTGGGACTCCGGCTGGAAACACCATATATTTT. Supplemented by reference TRBV5-6 and TRBJ1-3, the full variable domain reads DAGVTQSPTHLIKTRGQQVTLRCSPKSGHDTVSWYQQALGQGPQFIFQYYEEEERQRGNFPDRFSGHQFPNYSSELNVNALLLGDSALYLCASSFGTPAGNTIYFGEGSWLTVV.

This clonotype showed up many times. This chain's CDR3 is CASSHLSQNTEAFF. In DNA form, the CDR3 reads TGTGCCAGCAGCCATCTCTCACAGAACACTGAAGCTTTCTTT. The rearrangement uses TRBV7-6 and TRBJ1-1; D gene ambiguous. Trimming pared 5 bases from V and 1 base from J, leaving 11 bases between. Germline assignment: CDR1 SGHVS and CDR2 FNYEAQ. This CDR3 has 14 amino acids. Full variable domain (missing parts from reference TRBV7-6 and TRBJ1-1): GAGVSQSPRYKVTKRGQDVALRCDPISGHVSLYWYRQALGQGPEFLTYFNYEAQQDKSGLPNDRFSAERPEGSISTLTIQRTEQRDSAMYRCASSHLSQNTEAFFGQGTRLTVV.

By share, this clonotype counts as medium-sized. CDR3 bases: TGTGCCAGCAGCCGCTTGTCGAGGGCAGCGCTTAACTATGGCTACACCTTC. It yields the protein CASSRLSRAALNYGYTF. The chain joins TRBV5-4 to TRBJ1-2, with no clear D. V was trimmed by 4 bases and J by 1 base, leaving 20 bases between them. CDR3 size: 17 residues. Germline V gene sequence: CDR1 SGHNT, CDR2 YYREEE (reference sequence).

This chain links TRBV29-1 with TRBJ1-1; the match to TRBD1 covers 8 bases. The V and J ends lost 5 bases and 1 base, in that order; junction bases with no gene match: 12. This CDR3 region has 16 residues. Germline V lookup: CDR1 SQVTM, CDR2 ANQGSEA. DNA of the CDR3: TGCAGCGTTTTCCGGAAAGACAGGGGAACGAACACTGAAGCTTTCTTT. Its translation: CSVFRKDRGTNTEAFF.

This clonotype was found many times. The J gene is TRBJ1-2, the V gene TRBV29-1; 9 bases align to TRBD1. CDR1 is SQVTM, CDR2 ANQGSEA, per germline. The length of the CDR3 is 13 residues. Germline trimming cut 0 bases from V and 8 bases from J; bases unmatched to any gene: 4. The CDR3: CSVEENRGQGYTF. CDR3 nucleotide sequence: TGCAGCGTTGAAGAGAACAGGGGGCAAGGCTACACCTTC.

This clonotype was counted at least ten times. The chain has TRBV25-1 and TRBJ1-2; tentatively, D is TRBD1 (5 bases). Per germline, CDR1 MGHDK and CDR2 SYGVNS. Trimming pared 3 bases from V and 3 bases from J, leaving 14 bases between. The CDR3 covers 15 residues. The CDR3 coding sequence is TGTGCCAGCAGTGATCCATTCCGGGGCCACTATGGCTACACCTTC. The encoded protein is CASSDPFRGHYGYTF.

This clonotype came up many times. The DNA of the CDR3 is TGTGCCTGGAAGTTCAGTTCGAACACCGGGGAGCTGTTTTTT. It codes for CAWKFSSNTGELFF. J is TRBJ2-2 and V is TRBV30, with D unclear. Between the trimmed V and J ends, which lost 4 bases and 0 bases, there was a span of 9 bases. This CDR3 contains 14 residues. Germline V gives CDR1 GTSNPN, CDR2 SVGIG (reference sequence).

The sample holds many counts of this clonotype. The chain couples TRBV28 to TRBJ2-6, with D possibly being TRBD1 (6 bases). Germline assignment: CDR1 MDHEN and CDR2 SYDVKM. V lost 6 bases to trimming and J lost 13 bases, with 13 bases between them. The CDR3 sequence is 12 residues long. CDR3 coding DNA: TGTGCCAGCAGGTCCCTTACAGGGGTCCTGACTTTC. Protein product: CASRSLTGVLTF.

This clonotype was found many times. The chain is built from TRBV6-5 and TRBJ1-5; D gene unclear. The CDR3 consists of 13 residues. The ends were cut back, 4 bases at V and 6 bases at J, with 10 bases in the middle. The germline gives CDR1 MNHEY, CDR2 SVGAGI. The CDR3 region is CASSFSRSQPQHF. CDR3 in DNA: TGTGCCAGCAGTTTCTCTCGGAGTCAGCCCCAGCATTTT.

The chain joins TRBV6-1 to TRBJ1-5, with 9 bases fitting TRBD1. Germline CDR1 and CDR2: MNHNS and SASEGT. This CDR3 region has 14 residues. Unmatched junction bases numbered 4, after V lost 5 bases and J lost 5 bases. CDR3 nucleotide sequence: TGTGCCAGCAGTCCACAGGGGGCTTATCAGCCCCAGCATTTT. Its protein is CASSPQGAYQPQHF.

This clonotype was recorded at least ten times. This chain uses TRBV5-4 with TRBJ2-1; D remains ambiguous. The CDR3 consists of 13 residues. Trimming stripped 1 base from V and 4 bases from J, with 6 bases between. The germline V gene encodes CDR1 SGHNT and CDR2 YYREEE (reference sequence). CDR3 sequence reads: CASSLMQYNEQFF. DNA of the CDR3: TGTGCCAGCAGCTTGATGCAGTACAATGAGCAGTTCTTC.

This clonotype was observed many times. This rearrangement joins TRBV20-1 to TRBJ1-4; maybe TRBD1 (5 bases). CDR1 DFQATT and CDR2 SNEGSKA come from the germline V gene (reference sequence). This CDR3 contains 12 residues. CDR3 nucleotides: TGCAGCCTCCGAGGGGAAGATGAAAAACTGTTTTTT. Translation: CSLRGEDEKLFF.

Ten or more counts support this clonotype. The V and J genes are TRBV11-3 and TRBJ2-1; D is ambiguous. V lost 5 bases and J lost 5, with 10 bases in between. The CDR3 runs 13 residues. Per the germline V gene, CDR1 is SGHNT and CDR2 is YENEEA. The CDR3, as DNA: TGTGCCAGCAGCCTTGGGCCAGACAATGAGCAGTTCTTC. Encoded protein: CASSLGPDNEQFF.

This clonotype was found many times. This sequence joins TRBV2 and TRBJ1-1; 7 bases line up with TRBD1. The CDR3 runs to 15 residues. With 7 bases clipped from V and 0 bases from J, the junction kept 8 bases outside the gene matches. Germline V gives CDR1 SNHLY, CDR2 FYNNEI. The CDR3 coding sequence is TGTGCCAGCATCTCACTGGGACAGTTGAACACTGAAGCTTTCTTT. Its translation is CASISLGQLNTEAFF.

This clonotype was detected many times. The CDR3 region is CASSLSDRGPQPQHF. The CDR3 DNA reads as TGTGCCAGCAGCCTTTCGGACAGGGGGCCTCAGCCCCAGCATTTT. The chain employs TRBV7-8 and TRBJ1-5; 11 nucleotides agree with TRBD1. Germline trimming cut 5 bases from V and 6 bases from J; bases unmatched to any gene: 6. CDR3 length equals 15 residues. CDR1 is SGHVS and CDR2 is FQNEAQ in the germline V gene. Combining the CDR3 with reference TRBV7-8 and TRBJ1-5 gives the whole variable domain GAGVSQSPRYKVAKRGQDVALRCDPISGHVSLFWYQQALGQGPEFLTYFQNEAQLDKSGLPSDRFFAERPEGSVSTLKIQRTQQEDSAVYLCASSLSDRGPQPQHFGDGTRLSIL.

This clonotype was recorded many times. The gene calls are TRBV5-5 and TRBJ1-3; 7 bases agree with TRBD1. J lost 1 base, V lost 4 bases, and 5 bases had no gene match. This CDR3 has 15 residues. CDR1 SGHKS and CDR2 YYEKEE come from the germline V gene (reference sequence). The CDR3 DNA is TGTGCCAGCAGCCACGACAGGGCTTCTGGAAACACCATATATTTT. Translating it yields CASSHDRASGNTIYF.

This clonotype was picked up many times. V usage is TRBV7-2 and J usage is TRBJ2-6; possibly TRBD1 or TRBD2 for D (5 bases each). The CDR3 is 16 residues long. The germline CDR1 and CDR2 sequences are SGHTA and FQGNSA. Deletions cut 4 bases from V and 2 bases from J, with 12 bases between. The CDR3 DNA reads TGTGCCAGCAGCTCCCTATGGGGGACTGGGGCCAACGTCCTGACTTTC. Protein sequence: CASSSLWGTGANVLTF.

This clonotype appeared many times. The V call is TRBV27, the J call TRBJ2-3, with D maybe TRBD2 (5 bases). CDR1 and CDR2 (germline): MNHEY, SMNVEV (reference sequence). The germline V and J ends were trimmed by 6 bases and 7 bases, with 17 bases remaining between them. The CDR3 covers 14 residues. The CDR3 DNA is TGTGCCAGCAGCTACGGGGTCCATAGGAATACGCAGTATTTT. It is translated as CASSYGVHRNTQYF.

This clonotype was seen many times. J is TRBJ2-1 and V is TRBV7-2, with D maybe TRBD1 (6 bases). From germline, CDR1 is SGHTA and CDR2 FQGNSA. The CDR3 is 14 amino acids. V lost 4 bases to trimming and J lost 3 bases, with 10 bases between them. CDR3 amino acids: CASSSGVRYNEQFF. The CDR3 DNA sequence: TGTGCCAGCAGCTCAGGGGTCCGCTACAATGAGCAGTTCTTC.

This clonotype was counted many times. V usage is TRBV19 and J usage is TRBJ2-3; TRBD2 agrees at 8 bases. The CDR3 extends over 15 amino acids. V lost 8 bases, J lost 2 bases, and 9 bases stayed unmatched. Germline CDR1 and CDR2: LNHDA and SQIVND (reference sequence). The CDR3 nucleotides read TGTGCCAGTTCTTCCATAGCGGGAATCACAGATACGCAGTATTTT. As protein: CASSSIAGITDTQYF. Full variable domain (missing parts from reference TRBV19 and TRBJ2-3): DGGITQSPKYLFRKEGQNVTLSCEQNLNHDAMYWYRQDPGQGLRLIYYSQIVNDFQKGDIAEGYSVSREKKESFPLTVTSAQKNPTAFYLCASSSIAGITDTQYFGPGTRLTVL.

Many counts were recorded for this clonotype. The chain joins TRBV21-1 to TRBJ2-7; TRBD1, the table's D call, lacks a check against the DNA. TRBV21-1 is described as a pseudogene. The CDR3 is 14 residues long. Written as DNA, the CDR3 is TGTGCCAGCAGCCCGCGGGACGGATACTACGAGCAGTACTTC. The encoded protein is CASSPRDGYYEQYF.

The chain links TRBV7-2 to TRBJ2-4; D gene ambiguous. The germline V gene encodes CDR1 SGHTA and CDR2 FQGNSA. This CDR3 is 14 amino acids long. The germline V and J ends were trimmed by 3 bases and 6 bases, with 12 bases remaining between them. CDR3 residues: CASSFFPDGNIQYF. As DNA, the CDR3 is TGTGCCAGCAGCTTTTTTCCCGACGGAAACATTCAGTACTTC.

In this sample, this clonotype turned up many times. The chain joins TRBV12-3 or TRBV12-4 to TRBJ1-5; D uncertain. The CDR3 runs 11 residues. The V and J ends lost 6 bases and 4 bases respectively, with 4 bases between them. The CDR3 protein is CASSLNQPQHF. CDR3 bases: TGTGCCAGCAGCCTTAATCAGCCCCAGCATTTT.

This clonotype was seen repeatedly, ten times or more. For the CDR3, the DNA is TGTGCCAGCAGTCCCCCGGTGCAGGGTTTCGCGGATACGCAGTATTTT. Amino acid sequence: CASSPPVQGFADTQYF. The rearrangement uses TRBV7-2 and TRBJ2-3, with D maybe TRBD1 (5 bases). Deletions cut 6 bases from V and 6 bases from J, with 22 bases between. The germline V gene has CDR1 SGHTA and CDR2 FQGNSA. This CDR3 comprises 16 residues. The full variable domain, rest sourced from reference TRBV7-2 and TRBJ2-3, is GAGVSQSPSNKVTEKGKDVELRCDPISGHTALYWYRQSLGQGLEFLIYFQGNSAPDKSGLPSDRFSAERTGGSVSTLTIQRTQQEDSAVYLCASSPPVQGFADTQYFGPGTRLTVL.

In its sample, this clonotype was seen many times. In DNA form, the CDR3 reads TGTGCCAGGCCCCCGGAGGGCACAGATACGCAGTATTTT. It yields the protein CARPPEGTDTQYF. The chain recombines TRBV7-8 with TRBJ2-3; the D gene is possibly TRBD2 (5 bases). The V and J ends lost 9 bases and 1 base respectively, with 11 bases between them. There are 13 residues in the CDR3. The V gene's germline CDR1 is SGHVS and CDR2 FQNEAQ. Together with reference TRBV7-8 and TRBJ2-3, the CDR3 gives the full variable domain: GAGVSQSPRYKVAKRGQDVALRCDPISGHVSLFWYQQALGQGPEFLTYFQNEAQLDKSGLPSDRFFAERPEGSVSTLKIQRTQQEDSAVYLCARPPEGTDTQYFGPGTRLTVL.